These 7 T cell receptor beta chains originate from one sample sequenced in a study of T cell clonality in common variable immunodeficiency. This table comes from immunoSEQ multiplex PCR, and its TCRdb copy is limited to in-frame clones, with some not included. This table holds more than 35,000 clones with no singletons; the top ten claim around 3.2%. The source material was peripheral blood mononuclear cells. These receptors all stem from a person aged 18-69 years in good health.

This clone was seen ten or more times. The read is 3 residues too short to cover the CDR3 end, so that end is filled in from the germline J gene. V and J are TRBV4-1 and TRBJ2-7; 10 bases are shared with TRBD1. The J segment lost 2 bases and the V segment lost 4 bases, leaving 5 bases of the junction unmatched. The CDR3 is 15 amino acids. The germline V gene has CDR1 MGHRA and CDR2 YSYEKL. The CDR3: CASSLSGTGAYEQYF. Incomplete CDR3 DNA: TGCGCCAGCAGCCTGTCCGGGACAGGGGCCTACGAG.

This clone was counted ten times or more. The CDR3 extends 3 residues past the end of the read, so its final part is completed from the germline J gene. The chain is built from TRBV6-1 and TRBJ2-1; TRBD1 aligns across 7 bases. In germline, CDR1 is MNHNS, CDR2 SASEGT. J gave up 8 bases and V 3 bases, and 10 bases lay outside the gene matches. This CDR3 contains 15 residues. CDR3 bases read: TGTGCCAGCAGTGACGACGACAGGGTAGGCGATGAG. It encodes CASSDDDRVGDE. The complete CDR3 sequence is CASSDDDRVGDEQFF.

This clone has ten or more counts. The sequenced CDR3 bases are TGCAGTGCTAGAGATGGGGGACAAGTCCAAGAGACC. This codes for CSARDGGQVQET. Given in full, the CDR3 is CSARDGGQVQETQYF. V is TRBV20-1 and J is TRBJ2-5, with D possibly TRBD1 on 6 matching bases. From the germline J gene comes the end of the CDR3, since the read stops 3 residues before it. Germline CDR1 is DFQATT and CDR2 is SNEGSKA (reference sequence). V dropped 0 bases and J dropped 1 base, with 12 bases sitting between them. This CDR3 is built from 15 residues.

There are many counts of this clone. Sequencing ends 3 residues short of the CDR3 end; the germline J gene provides the rest. The chain recombines TRBV5-6 with TRBJ1-5, with 7 positions matching TRBD1. The junction had 7 bases not matched to a gene; V was cut back by 6 bases and J by 4 bases. The germline V gene encodes CDR1 SGHDT and CDR2 YYEEEE. This CDR3 region has 14 residues. CDR3 sequence reads: CASNGGTDNQPQHF. The CDR3 bases that were read are TGTGCCAGCAACGGAGGGACAGATAATCAGCCC.

This clone was detected ten times or more. The CDR3 is cut off 3 residues early in the read; its end comes from the germline J gene. The rearrangement joins TRBV20-1 to TRBJ2-7, with 7 bases lining up with TRBD1. Germline assignment: CDR1 DFQATT and CDR2 SNEGSKA (reference sequence). With V trimmed by 0 bases and J by 4 bases, 3 bases remained unmatched. The CDR3 has 13 amino acids. This CDR3 reads CSARDLRGYEQYF. The sequenced CDR3 bases are TGCAGTGCTAGAGATCTCAGGGGGTACGAG.

The table lists this clone with many counts. From the germline J gene comes the end of the CDR3, since the read stops 3 residues before it. The chain is built from TRBV5-4 and TRBJ2-2; D is ambiguous. The germline gives CDR1 SGHNT, CDR2 YYREEE (reference sequence). The ends were cut back, 4 bases at V and 1 base at J, with 11 bases in the middle. The CDR3 has 15 amino acids. The sequenced part of the CDR3 DNA is TGTGCCAGCAGCCCCTCCACAGTGAACACCGGGGAG. This codes for CASSPSTVNTGE. The full CDR3 reads CASSPSTVNTGELFF.

Ten or more counts support this clone. The read finishes 3 residues shy of the CDR3 end, and the germline J gene is used to complete it. The chain combines TRBV20-1 with TRBJ2-4, with 7 bases fitting TRBD1. The CDR3 consists of 14 residues. V lost 0 bases, J lost 3 bases, and 2 bases stayed unmatched. The germline gives CDR1 DFQATT, CDR2 SNEGSKA (reference sequence). CDR3 residues: CSARDSGGKNIQYF. The CDR3 bases that were read are TGCAGTGCTAGAGATTCAGGGGGCAAAAACATT.